The rows below give T cell receptor beta chains drawn from one sample of a study of early T cells in non-severe SARS-CoV-2 infection. MiXCR, applied by TCRdb to the 5' RACE reads, yields one record per CDR3 protein. The table lists 45,000 to 75,000 distinct CDR3 sequences, approximately 12% of them singletons, with less than 6% in the top ten. The sequenced sample consisted of whole blood. Every receptor here comes from an adult who was a healthcare worker with PCR-confirmed SARS-CoV-2 infection or an uninfected control (not recorded which). Both conserved end residues are part of each CDR3. A D gene is named only where the DNA matches it firmly. For some rows the clone size is stated as once, few or many, or as a class when expanded; others skip it.

V	size	D	J	DNA	CDR3
TRBV5-1	few	TRBD2	TRBJ2-5	TGCGCCAGCAGTTTGAGCGGGGGAACACAAGAGACCCAGTACTTC	CASSLSGGTQETQYF
TRBV5-1	many	NA	TRBJ2-3	TGCGCCAGCAGCTTGATCAGGGGGGCCACAGATACGCAGTATTTT	CASSLIRGATDTQYF
TRBV2	many	TRBD1	TRBJ2-7	TGTGCCAGCAATCCGGGACAGGTCCGCTACGAGCAGTACTTC	CASNPGQVRYEQYF
TRBV29-1	NA	NA	TRBJ2-3	TGCAGCGTTCGGACGGGAGTGATAGATACGCAGTATTTT	CSVRTGVIDTQYF
TRBV7-6	few	NA	TRBJ2-7	TGTGCCAGCAGCTTAGGAGGCGGCTACGAGCAGTACTTC	CASSLGGGYEQYF
TRBV11-2	NA	NA	TRBJ2-4	TGTGCCAGCAGCTTTGGGAGGGGGACGTACATTCAGTACTTC	CASSFGRGTYIQYF
TRBV20-1	NA	TRBD2	TRBJ2-7	TGCAGTGCTCCCATGCAAGCGGGAGCTTACGAGCAGTACTTC	CSAPMQAGAYEQYF
TRBV2	NA	NA	TRBJ1-1	TGTGCCAGCACCTGGGGTACGAACACTGAAGCTTTCTTT	CASTWGTNTEAFF
TRBV6-6	NA	NA	TRBJ1-2	TGTGCCAGCGCGGAGCCAGAAGTCTATGGCTACACCTTC	CASAEPEVYGYTF
TRBV20-1	many	NA	TRBJ1-1	TGCAGTGCTAGAGGTCAAGGAACTGAAGCTTTCTTT	CSARGQGTEAFF
TRBV3-1	NA	TRBD2	TRBJ2-5	TGTGCCAGCAGCCAAGATTGGAGCGGGACCGAGGAGACCCAGTACTTC	CASSQDWSGTEETQYF
TRBV7-8	few	TRBD1	TRBJ1-1	TGTGCCAGCAGCCCCGACAGGGGTAGGAACACTGAAGCTTTCTTT	CASSPDRGRNTEAFF
TRBV18	few	NA	TRBJ1-2	TGTGCCAGCTCACCACCCGCAGGGGACTATGGCTACACCTTC	CASSPPAGDYGYTF
TRBV12-3/TRBV12-4	NA	NA	TRBJ1-5	TGTGCCAGCAGTCCGTCTGGGAGCAATCAGCCCCAGCATTTT	CASSPSGSNQPQHF
TRBV6-1	few	TRBD2	TRBJ2-3	TGTGCCAGCAGTGGTTTAGCGGGATACCTAGATACGCAGTATTTT	CASSGLAGYLDTQYF
TRBV10-3	NA	NA	TRBJ1-2	TGTGCCATAAGAGGGGACGTACTCTATGGCTACACCTTC	CAIRGDVLYGYTF
TRBV24-1	many	TRBD2	TRBJ2-2	TGTGCCACCAGTGGATCGGGACTACCCGGGGAGCTGTTTTTT	CATSGSGLPGELFF
TRBV28	few	TRBD2	TRBJ2-2	TGTGCCAGCAGTTCACGGGAGGGCCCCCGCGGGGAGCTGTTTTTT	CASSSREGPRGELFF
TRBV28	NA	TRBD2	TRBJ2-4	TGTGCCAGCAGTTTAGGACTAGCGGTGGAAAACATTCAGTACTTC	CASSLGLAVENIQYF